These 5 T cell receptor beta chains share one sample of origin, sequenced in a study of blood T cells in healthy people across ages. The use of a sample-barcoded 5' primer and a J-beta primer mix characterized a second PCR of roughly 6 to 11 cycles. MiXCR, run by TCRdb on the 5' RACE reads, gives a single entry per CDR3 protein. The sample yields fewer than 1,000,000 distinct CDR3 sequences, around 45% seen once. The source material was blood. These receptor sequences come from an elderly man in good health.

This clonotype has more than one count but fewer than ten. The V gene is TRBV9, the J gene TRBJ2-5, with TRBD2 matching 12 bases. CDR3 size: 17 residues. In germline, CDR1 is SGDLS, CDR2 YYNGEE. The V segment lost 2 bases and the J segment 2 bases; nucleotides outside the gene matches: 7. This CDR3 reads CASSVGTSGRLQETQYF. In DNA, the CDR3 is TGTGCCAGCAGCGTCGGGACTAGCGGGCGACTTCAAGAGACCCAGTACTTC.

The chain has TRBV11-2 and TRBJ2-5; 13 positions match TRBD2. This CDR3 comprises 16 residues. J lost 2 bases, V lost 7 bases, and 7 bases had no gene match. CDR1 is SGHAT, CDR2 FQNNGV, per germline. This CDR3 is CASNFGLAGAQETQYF. The CDR3 DNA follows: TGTGCCAGCAACTTCGGACTAGCGGGAGCTCAAGAGACCCAGTACTTC.

Comments on this clonotype: One junction end does not reproduce the germline sequence, and a read error may be involved. The V and J genes are TRBV5-1 and TRBJ1-1; TRBD1 matches 9 bases. Germline loops: CDR1 SGHRS, CDR2 YFSETQ. The CDR3 runs 14 residues. CDR3 DNA sequence: TGCGCCAGCAGCGGGACAGGGTCGGGCACTGAGGCTTTCTTT. Translated, it gives CASSGTGSGTEAFF.

The genes are TRBV20-1 and TRBJ2-1; TRBD2 matches at 10 bases. CDR3 length equals 15 residues. Germline V gene data show CDR1 as DFQATT and CDR2 as SNEGSKA (reference sequence). J was trimmed by 2 bases and V by 6 bases; bases with no gene match: 7. Here the CDR3 reads CSASPLAGAYNEQFF. The CDR3 DNA is TGCAGTGCGAGCCCTCTAGCGGGAGCCTACAATGAGCAGTTCTTC.

The rearrangement joins TRBV7-2 to TRBJ2-5, with TRBD2 identical over 10 bases. The assigned J gene may be wrong: the sequence end matches TRBJ2-7 better. This CDR3 has 16 amino acids. Germline V gene data show CDR1 as SGHTA and CDR2 as FQGNSA. The CDR3 bases are TGTGCCAGCAGCTACCGCGCTAGCGGGAGAGAATCCGAGCAGTACTTC. Translating gives CASSYRASGRESEQYF.